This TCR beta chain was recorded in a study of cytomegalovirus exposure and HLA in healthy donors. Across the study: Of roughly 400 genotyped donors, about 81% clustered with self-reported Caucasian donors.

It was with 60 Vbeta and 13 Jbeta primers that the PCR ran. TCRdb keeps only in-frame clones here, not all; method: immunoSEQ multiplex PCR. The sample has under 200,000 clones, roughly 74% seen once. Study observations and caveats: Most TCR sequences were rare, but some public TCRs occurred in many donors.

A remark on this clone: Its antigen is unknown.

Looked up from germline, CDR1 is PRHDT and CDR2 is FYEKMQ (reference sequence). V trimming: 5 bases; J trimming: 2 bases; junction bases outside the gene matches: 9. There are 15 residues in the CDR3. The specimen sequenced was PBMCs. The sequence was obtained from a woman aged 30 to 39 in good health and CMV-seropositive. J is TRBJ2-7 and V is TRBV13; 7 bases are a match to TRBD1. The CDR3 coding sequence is TGTGCCAGCAGCACCCGACAGGGAAAGGCCTACGAGCAGTACTTC. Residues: CASSTRQGKAYEQYF.